Following are 30 T cell receptor beta chains from one sample sequenced in a study of cytomegalovirus exposure and HLA in healthy donors. Use of 60 Vbeta and 13 Jbeta primers characterized the PCR. Sequenced by immunoSEQ multiplex PCR; TCRdb stores in-frame clones only, minus some. The sample records about 160,000 clones, roughly 80% being singletons. The sequenced sample was PBMCs. Receptor source: a man between 40 and 49 years old in good health and CMV-seronegative.

With regard to this clone: Its ends do not fully match the called genes, so a read error is possible. The CDR3 here is CASSLALGGETQYF. Here the CDR3 DNA reads TGTGCTAGCAGCTTAGCCTTGGGGGGGGAGACCCAGTACTTC. V usage is TRBV7-7 and J usage is TRBJ2-5; 7 bases match TRBD2. Germline V lookup: CDR1 SSHAT, CDR2 FNYEAQ (reference sequence). CDR3 length: 14 residues. Drawing the rest from reference TRBV7-7 and TRBJ2-5, the complete variable domain is GAGVSQSPRYKVTKRGQDVTLRCDPISSHATLYWYQQALGQGPEFLTYFNYEAQPDKSGLPSDRFSAERPEGSISTLTIQRTEQRDSAMYRCASSLALGGETQYFGPGTRLLVL.

V gene TRBV7-2 combines with J gene TRBJ1-2; TRBD1 matches at 8 bases. This CDR3 has 15 residues. CDR1 SGHTA and CDR2 FQGNSA come from the germline V gene. The V segment lost 5 bases and the J segment 2 bases; nucleotides outside the gene matches: 7. The CDR3 DNA sequence: TGTGCCAGCAGCCCACTAGGACAGGGAAACTATGGCTACACCTTC. Translation gives CASSPLGQGNYGYTF.

The V call is TRBV28, the J call TRBJ2-3, with 7 bases matching TRBD2. The CDR3 is 14 residues long. Germline V gene sequence: CDR1 MDHEN, CDR2 SYDVKM. V dropped 5 bases and J dropped 2; count of bases not matched to a gene: 4. The CDR3 DNA follows: TGTGCCAGCAGTCAGCTAGCGGTCACAGATACGCAGTATTTT. It encodes CASSQLAVTDTQYF.

The rearrangement links TRBV9 to TRBJ1-2; tentative D call: TRBD1 (5 bases). V was cut by 3 bases and J by 5 bases, with 14 bases left in between. In germline, CDR1 is SGDLS, CDR2 YYNGEE. The CDR3 runs 14 residues. The CDR3 reads CASSDWEGPYGYTF. CDR3 in DNA: TGTGCCAGCAGCGATTGGGAGGGACCTTATGGCTACACCTTC.

The chain uses TRBV5-5 and TRBJ1-5; the D gene is possibly TRBD1 (5 bases). Trimming left V 0 bases short and J 5 bases short, with 9 bases between. Germline values: CDR1 SGHKS, CDR2 YYEKEE (reference sequence). The length of the CDR3 is 14 residues. The CDR3 coding sequence is TGTGCCAGCAGCTTGGAACAGGAGTATCAGCCCCAGCATTTT. Amino acid sequence: CASSLEQEYQPQHF.

About this clone itself: The conserved final phenylalanine or tryptophan is absent from the CDR3, which likely points to a read error. No DNA is shown, since the ends of the CDR3 on it are uncertain; the CDR3 is the one TCRdb lists. The rearrangement uses TRBV28 and TRBJ2-7; the listed D gene, TRBD2, was not tested against the DNA. The CDR3 comprises 14 residues, both ends counted. Germline CDR1 reads MDHEN; CDR2 reads SYDVKM. The CDR3: CASSLGLAGAPPKI.

The J gene is TRBJ1-2, the V gene TRBV6-5; D possibly corresponds to TRBD1 (6 bases). V was clipped by 7 bases and J by 5 bases, with 20 bases between them. CDR1 and CDR2 (germline): MNHEY, SVGAGI. The CDR3 runs to 15 residues. DNA of the CDR3: TGTGCCAGCATTTTACGGCAGGGGCAACGGTATGGCTACACCTTC. This sequence encodes CASILRQGQRYGYTF.

This clone was recorded once. The chain links TRBV19 to TRBJ1-2; tentative D call: TRBD1 (6 bases). Per germline, CDR1 LNHDA and CDR2 SQIVND (reference sequence). This CDR3 spans 14 amino acids. Trimming took 7 bases from V and 0 from J, leaving 12 bases between them. The CDR3 DNA reads TGTGCCAGTACCCCTGGACAGTCTAACTATGGCTACACCTTC. Residues: CASTPGQSNYGYTF.

This sequence joins TRBV6-6 and TRBJ2-3; TRBD2 agrees at 8 bases. Germline CDR1 MNHNY, CDR2 SVGAGI (reference sequence). CDR3 size: 15 residues. Trimming at V came to 2 bases and at J to 3 bases, leaving 4 bases not matched to a gene. The CDR3 coding sequence is TGTGCCAGCAGTTACGAGGGCGGGGGGACAGATACGCAGTATTTT. Translating gives CASSYEGGGTDTQYF.

This clone appeared a few times. The V gene is TRBV6-1, the J gene TRBJ1-2, with D unresolved. Germline V CDR1 and CDR2: MNHNS, SASEGT. The CDR3 is 15 amino acids. Trimming left V 7 bases short and J 4 bases short, with 19 bases between. The CDR3 protein is CASTPRKGEGYGYTF. The CDR3 region has the DNA TGTGCCAGCACCCCCCGAAAGGGAGAGGGCTATGGCTACACCTTC.

The DNA for the CDR3 is TGCGCCAGCAGCCAGGGTGCAGGGGGCCACGGCGAAAAACTGTTTTTT. It encodes CASSQGAGGHGEKLFF. The gene calls are TRBV4-1 and TRBJ1-4, with 8 bases lining up with TRBD1. V lost 3 bases and J lost 8; bases outside the gene matches: 11. From germline, CDR1 is MGHRA and CDR2 YSYEKL. The CDR3 spans 16 residues.

This chain connects TRBV30 to TRBJ1-6; 7 nucleotides match TRBD1. The CDR3 length is 11 residues. Per germline, CDR1 GTSNPN and CDR2 SVGIG (reference sequence). The junction had 4 bases not matched to a gene; V was cut back by 3 bases and J by 14 bases. DNA for the CDR3: TGTGCCTGGAGCTCGACAGGGTCCCTCCACTTT. Translating it yields CAWSSTGSLHF.

The J gene is TRBJ2-1, the V gene TRBV29-1, with 10 bases identical to TRBD2. Trimming removed 6 bases from V and 7 bases from J; junction bases left unmatched: 12. This CDR3 spans 15 amino acids. Germline V gene data show CDR1 as SQVTM and CDR2 as ANQGSEA. The CDR3 loop is CSVALGAGGGNEQFF. For the CDR3, the DNA is TGCAGCGTCGCGTTAGGAGCGGGGGGGGGAAATGAGCAGTTCTTC.

This chain joins TRBV11-2 and TRBJ2-1; D is unresolved. The CDR3 has 13 residues. Per germline, CDR1 SGHAT and CDR2 FQNNGV. V lost 2 bases to trimming and J lost 7 bases, with 9 bases between them. Here the CDR3 reads CASSLIGQNEQFF. DNA for the CDR3: TGTGCCAGCAGCTTAATTGGGCAGAATGAGCAGTTCTTC.

The rearrangement links TRBV7-9 to TRBJ1-2, with D perhaps TRBD1 (6 bases). The CDR3 contains 14 residues. The V gene lost 4 bases and the J gene lost 7 bases, with 16 bases spanning the gap. Looked up from germline, CDR1 is SEHNR and CDR2 is FQNEAQ (reference sequence). The CDR3: CASSSQGDETGYTF. Written as DNA, the CDR3 is TGTGCCAGCAGCTCACAGGGCGATGAGACTGGCTACACCTTC.

This chain joins TRBV18 and TRBJ1-6; no reliable D call. The CDR3 is made up of 12 amino acids. V lost 3 bases, J lost 8 bases, and 5 bases lay in between. Germline V CDR1 and CDR2: KGHSH, LQKENI. The CDR3 sequence: CASSPPDSPLHF. As DNA, the CDR3 is TGTGCCAGCTCACCGCCGGATTCACCCCTCCACTTT. Full variable domain (outside the CDR3, taken from reference TRBV18 and TRBJ1-6): NAGVMQNPRHLVRRRGQEARLRCSPMKGHSHVYWYRQLPEEGLKFMVYLQKENIIDESGMPKERFSAEFPKEGPSILRIQQVVRGDSAAYFCASSPPDSPLHFGNGTRLTVT.

V is TRBV5-4 and J is TRBJ2-5; maybe TRBD2 (6 bases). Germline V gives CDR1 SGHNT, CDR2 YYREEE (reference sequence). CDR3 length equals 14 residues. Trimming took 1 base from V and 2 from J, leaving 9 bases between them. CDR3 in DNA: TGTGCCAGCAGCTTGCGTAGCGGACAAGAGACCCAGTACTTC. It is translated as CASSLRSGQETQYF.

This clone occurred a few times. This chain joins TRBV6-1 and TRBJ2-5, with D possibly matching TRBD2 (5 bases). The CDR3 is made up of 13 amino acids. Between the trimmed V and J ends, which lost 4 bases and 0 bases, there was a span of 6 bases. Germline lookup yields CDR1 MNHNS and CDR2 SASEGT. CDR3 sequence reads: CASSGGNQETQYF. Here the CDR3 DNA reads TGTGCCAGCAGTGGAGGGAACCAAGAGACCCAGTACTTC.

In its sample, this clone was seen once. This chain's CDR3 is CASSSRTLGQETQYF. CDR3 sequence (DNA): TGTGCCAGCAGCTCCAGGACACTCGGGCAGGAGACCCAGTACTTC. The chain employs TRBV5-4 and TRBJ2-5; maybe TRBD1 (5 bases). The CDR3 runs to 15 residues. Germline assignment: CDR1 SGHNT and CDR2 YYREEE (reference sequence). V lost 3 bases to trimming and J lost 5 bases, with 17 bases between them.

This clone was recorded a few times. This sequence joins TRBV20-1 and TRBJ1-1; D not certain. The CDR3 is 9 amino acids. Between the trimmed V and J ends, which lost 4 bases and 14 bases, there was a span of 11 bases. Germline CDR1 DFQATT, CDR2 SNEGSKA (reference sequence). CDR3 coding DNA: TGCAGTGCTACCACCAAGCTGTTCTTT. It translates to CSATTKLFF.

The chain links TRBV28 to TRBJ2-3; 12 bases map to TRBD1. Unmatched junction bases numbered 12, after V lost 3 bases and J lost 8 bases. The V gene's germline CDR1 is MDHEN and CDR2 SYDVKM. The CDR3 length is 17 residues. The CDR3 region is CASSFQRGQGASITQYF. The CDR3 nucleotides are TGTGCCAGCAGTTTTCAACGGGGACAGGGGGCATCCATTACGCAGTATTTT.

This chain joins TRBV7-2 and TRBJ2-4, with a possible D match to TRBD1 (5 bases). Germline CDR1 reads SGHTA; CDR2 reads FQGNSA. The CDR3 is 14 residues long. The V and J ends lost 1 base and 7 bases respectively, with 11 bases between them. CDR3 region: CASSLVSGNNIQYF. The CDR3 nucleotides are TGTGCCAGCAGCTTAGTATCAGGGAATAACATTCAGTACTTC.

This chain uses TRBV7-3 with TRBJ2-1, with 9 bases identical to TRBD1. V lost 6 bases, J lost 4 bases, and 4 bases stayed unmatched. The CDR3 has 14 residues. Germline CDR1 reads SGHTA; CDR2 reads FQGTGA. The CDR3 nucleotides are TGTGCCAGCAGTTCGGGACAGGGTTACAATGAGCAGTTCTTC. Amino acids: CASSSGQGYNEQFF.

V is TRBV27 and J is TRBJ1-1; TRBD1 matches 8 bases. CDR3 length: 12 residues. The V gene end was trimmed by 7 bases and the J gene end by 4 bases; junction bases not matched to a gene: 2. Germline-derived CDR1 and CDR2 are MNHEY and SMNVEV (reference sequence). Here the CDR3 DNA reads TGTGCCAGCAACGACAGGGGCACTGAAGCTTTCTTT. Translating it yields CASNDRGTEAFF.

The chain combines TRBV15 with TRBJ2-7, with 8 nucleotides matching TRBD1. This CDR3 has 16 residues. The junction had 12 bases not matched to a gene; V was cut back by 5 bases and J by 3 bases. From germline, CDR1 is LNHNV and CDR2 YYDKDF (reference sequence). The CDR3 region is CATSSFPGTGNYEQYF. As DNA, the CDR3 is TGTGCCACCAGCTCTTTTCCGGGGACAGGAAACTACGAGCAGTACTTC.

This chain uses TRBV2 with TRBJ2-1; TRBD2 might be the D (8 bases). The germline V gene encodes CDR1 SNHLY and CDR2 FYNNEI. Trimming took off 6 bases at V and 6 bases at J, with 12 bases between the two ends. This CDR3 has 13 amino acids. CDR3 coding DNA: TGTGCCAGCAGGACAGGGACTAGCAATGAGCAGTTCTTC. Translated, it gives CASRTGTSNEQFF.

V usage is TRBV18 and J usage is TRBJ1-6; D unclear. The CDR3 covers 16 residues. Germline CDR1 KGHSH, CDR2 LQKENI. Trimming left V 3 bases short and J 7 bases short, with 16 bases between. Here the CDR3 reads CASSPVQAGTNSPLHF. As DNA, the CDR3 is TGTGCCAGCTCACCGGTTCAGGCGGGTACCAATTCACCCCTCCACTTT. The full variable domain, in which reference TRBV18 and TRBJ1-6 provide the parts outside the CDR3, is NAGVMQNPRHLVRRRGQEARLRCSPMKGHSHVYWYRQLPEEGLKFMVYLQKENIIDESGMPKERFSAEFPKEGPSILRIQQVVRGDSAAYFCASSPVQAGTNSPLHFGNGTRLTVT.

This chain joins TRBV6-7 and TRBJ1-2; D is ambiguous. TRBV6-7 is an open reading frame whose function is uncertain. The CDR3 spans 12 residues. The ends were cut back, 5 bases at V and 5 bases at J, with 9 bases in the middle. The CDR3 region has the DNA TGTGCCAGCAGTATACTCCTATATGGCTACACCTTC. Its translation: CASSILLYGYTF.

This clone was seen only a few times. J is TRBJ2-7 and V is TRBV10-1; TRBD1 might be the D (6 bases). CDR3 length: 13 amino acids. Germline V lookup: CDR1 WNHNN, CDR2 SYGVQD (reference sequence). V dropped 5 bases and J dropped 5 bases, with 13 bases sitting between them. The CDR3 DNA sequence: TGCGCCAGCAGTCCGGACAGCTTAGACGAGCAGTACTTC. It yields the protein CASSPDSLDEQYF.

V usage is TRBV9 and J usage is TRBJ2-3; 8 nucleotides match TRBD2. This CDR3 comprises 17 residues. Trimming cost V 0 bases and J 4 bases; bases outside gene matches: 10. Per the germline V gene, CDR1 is SGDLS and CDR2 is YYNGEE. The CDR3 loop reads CASSVDSGLVRSDTQYF. CDR3 in DNA: TGTGCCAGCAGCGTAGATTCGGGACTAGTCCGATCAGATACGCAGTATTTT.